Listed below are T cell receptor beta chains from one sample, sequenced in a study of blood T cell repertoires in COVID-19. Using immunoSEQ multiplex PCR, the repertoire was profiled, and TCRdb retains in-frame clones only, with some absent. The data contain 200,000 to 300,000 clones, nearly 90% of them seen just once; the ten biggest clones take up roughly 3%. The sample comprised peripheral blood. Source of these receptors: a man younger than 30 with active or convalescent COVID-19. Both conserved end residues are part of each CDR3. The D gene is left open where the match is weak. A row's size may be missing; if present it is once, few, many or a size class.

J gene: TRBJ2-5; clone size: -; V gene: TRBV6-6; D gene: -; CDR3 length: 14; CDR3 DNA: TGTGCCAGCAGTTACTCTCGGGGGACGGAGACCCAGTACTTC; CDR3 protein: CASSYSRGTETQYF
J gene: TRBJ2-3; clone size: -; V gene: TRBV19; D gene: -; CDR3 length: 18; CDR3 DNA: TGTGCCAGTAGTAATCAGGGCCGTGCCCACTCAAGCACAGATACGCAGTATTTT; CDR3 protein: CASSNQGRAHSSTDTQYF
J gene: TRBJ2-7; clone size: -; V gene: TRBV28; D gene: -; CDR3 length: 14; CDR3 DNA: TGTGCCAGCGGCCCGGGCGGGTCCACCTACGAGCAGTACTTC; CDR3 protein: CASGPGGSTYEQYF
J gene: TRBJ2-3; clone size: -; V gene: TRBV7-2; D gene: -; CDR3 length: 11; CDR3 DNA: TGTGCCAGCAGCGCAGGAGATACGCAGTATTTT; CDR3 protein: CASSAGDTQYF
J gene: TRBJ2-2; clone size: few; V gene: TRBV7-2; D gene: TRBD2; CDR3 length: 17; CDR3 DNA: TGTGCCAGCAGCTTAGCTAGCGGGAGGGCCAGGACCGGGGAGCTGTTTTTT; CDR3 protein: CASSLASGRARTGELFF
J gene: TRBJ2-7; clone size: -; V gene: TRBV19; D gene: TRBD2; CDR3 length: 13; CDR3 DNA: TGTGCCAGTAGCCAAGCGGGGGGTAGGGAGCAGTACTTC; CDR3 protein: CASSQAGGREQYF
J gene: TRBJ1-1; clone size: once; V gene: TRBV10-3; D gene: -; CDR3 length: 16; CDR3 DNA: TGTGCCATCAGTGGTACTTTCGGGAGAATGAACACTGAAGCTTTCTTT; CDR3 protein: CAISGTFGRMNTEAFF
J gene: TRBJ2-1; clone size: -; V gene: TRBV5-8; D gene: -; CDR3 length: 13; CDR3 DNA: TGTGCCAGCAGCTTTCCCACTTACAATGAGCAGTTCTTC; CDR3 protein: CASSFPTYNEQFF
J gene: TRBJ2-1; clone size: -; V gene: TRBV6-4; D gene: -; CDR3 length: 15; CDR3 DNA: TGTGCCAGCAGGCACACGGGATCCCACACGGATGAGCAGTTCTTC; CDR3 protein: CASRHTGSHTDEQFF
J gene: TRBJ2-7; clone size: -; V gene: TRBV11-1; D gene: TRBD1; CDR3 length: 13; CDR3 DNA: TGTGCCAGCAGCCCCGGGACAGCAAACGAGCAGTACTTC; CDR3 protein: CASSPGTANEQYF
J gene: TRBJ1-2; clone size: few; V gene: TRBV28; D gene: TRBD1; CDR3 length: 13; CDR3 DNA: TGTGCCAGCAGTTCAGGGGGCCCATATGGCTACACCTTC; CDR3 protein: CASSSGGPYGYTF
J gene: TRBJ1-5; clone size: -; V gene: TRBV7-9; D gene: TRBD1; CDR3 length: 16; CDR3 DNA: TGTGCCAGCAGCTTGGACAGGGGAGGTTGGGATCAGCCCCAGCATTTT; CDR3 protein: CASSLDRGGWDQPQHF
J gene: TRBJ2-7; clone size: few; V gene: TRBV20-1; D gene: TRBD2; CDR3 length: 19; CDR3 DNA: TGCAGTGCTAGTTTGGGGGGCTACAAAGGACTAGCGGGGACCCCCGAGCAGTACTTC; CDR3 protein: CSASLGGYKGLAGTPEQYF
J gene: TRBJ1-1; clone size: -; V gene: TRBV18; D gene: TRBD1; CDR3 length: 15; CDR3 DNA: TGTGCCAGCTCAGAGGGGACAGGGGCTGGAACTGAAGCTTTCTTT; CDR3 protein: CASSEGTGAGTEAFF
J gene: TRBJ2-7; clone size: -; V gene: TRBV2; D gene: TRBD2; CDR3 length: 15; CDR3 DNA: TGTGCCAGCTCGGGATCTAGCGGGAGGCTGAACGAGCAGTACTTC; CDR3 protein: CASSGSSGRLNEQYF
J gene: TRBJ2-4; clone size: -; V gene: TRBV6-5; D gene: TRBD1; CDR3 length: 16; CDR3 DNA: TGTGCCAGCAGTTCACCAAGGACAGGGGACCAAAACATTCAGTACTTC; CDR3 protein: CASSSPRTGDQNIQYF
J gene: TRBJ1-1; clone size: -; V gene: TRBV18; D gene: -; CDR3 length: 14; CDR3 DNA: TGTGCCAGCTCACCACAAAGGACAGCCACTGAAGCTTTCTTT; CDR3 protein: CASSPQRTATEAFF
J gene: TRBJ2-5; clone size: few; V gene: TRBV7-9; D gene: TRBD1; CDR3 length: 17; CDR3 DNA: TGTGCCAGCAGCTTAGGGACAGGGATGGTATTTCGAGAGACCCAGTACTTC; CDR3 protein: CASSLGTGMVFRETQYF
J gene: TRBJ2-3; clone size: -; V gene: TRBV27; D gene: -; CDR3 length: 16; CDR3 DNA: TGTGCCAGCAGTTTAATGGGGGGGCTTAGCACAGATACGCAGTATTTT; CDR3 protein: CASSLMGGLSTDTQYF
J gene: TRBJ2-1; clone size: -; V gene: TRBV19; D gene: -; CDR3 length: 16; CDR3 DNA: TGTGCCAGTAGTATCCTTCTCGGGGGAGTGCGGAATGAGCAGTTCTTC; CDR3 protein: CASSILLGGVRNEQFF
J gene: TRBJ2-7; clone size: -; V gene: TRBV4-3; D gene: TRBD2; CDR3 length: 16; CDR3 DNA: TGCGCCAGCAGCCAAGGACCTAGCGGGAGGCCCCACGAGCAGTACTTC; CDR3 protein: CASSQGPSGRPHEQYF
J gene: TRBJ1-2; clone size: -; V gene: TRBV11-2; D gene: -; CDR3 length: 16; CDR3 DNA: TGTGCCAGCAGCTTAGTAGGGGGGGGCGCCGACTATGGCTACACCTTC; CDR3 protein: CASSLVGGGADYGYTF
J gene: TRBJ1-5; clone size: -; V gene: TRBV19; D gene: TRBD1; CDR3 length: 15; CDR3 DNA: TGTGCCAGTAGTTCTGGACAGGGCGTAAGTCAGCCCCAGCATTTT; CDR3 protein: CASSSGQGVSQPQHF
J gene: TRBJ1-1; clone size: -; V gene: TRBV6-6; D gene: -; CDR3 length: 15; CDR3 DNA: TGTGCCAGCTTAAAGTGGAAGGGGATGAACACTGAAGCTTTCTTT; CDR3 protein: CASLKWKGMNTEAFF
J gene: TRBJ2-1; clone size: -; V gene: TRBV10-1; D gene: TRBD1; CDR3 length: 14; CDR3 DNA: TGCGCCAGCAGTGACCGGACAGGTTACAATGAGCAGTTCTTC; CDR3 protein: CASSDRTGYNEQFF
J gene: TRBJ1-1; clone size: once; V gene: TRBV5-1; D gene: -; CDR3 length: 13; CDR3 DNA: TGCGCCAGCAGCTTACAACCCAACACTGAAGCTTTCTTT; CDR3 protein: CASSLQPNTEAFF
J gene: TRBJ2-5; clone size: -; V gene: TRBV2; D gene: -; CDR3 length: 15; CDR3 DNA: TGTGCCAGCAGTGAATCTAGGCGGGGCCGGGAGACCCAGTACTTC; CDR3 protein: CASSESRRGRETQYF
J gene: TRBJ2-1; clone size: -; V gene: TRBV7-2; D gene: TRBD1; CDR3 length: 16; CDR3 DNA: TGTGCCAGCAGAAACTTACTAGGGACAGCCTACAATGAGCAGTTCTTC; CDR3 protein: CASRNLLGTAYNEQFF
J gene: TRBJ1-5; clone size: -; V gene: TRBV3-1/TRBV3-2; D gene: -; CDR3 length: 13; CDR3 DNA: TGTGCCAGCAGCCCCCGAGGCAATCAGCCCCAGCATTTT; CDR3 protein: CASSPRGNQPQHF
J gene: TRBJ1-5; clone size: -; V gene: TRBV19; D gene: -; CDR3 length: 13; CDR3 DNA: TGTGCCAGCATGGACAGTTTAAATCAGCCCCAGCATTTT; CDR3 protein: CASMDSLNQPQHF
J gene: TRBJ1-5; clone size: -; V gene: TRBV2; D gene: -; CDR3 length: 14; CDR3 DNA: TGTGCCAGCAGTGTCCAGGTGAGCAATCAGCCCCAGCATTTT; CDR3 protein: CASSVQVSNQPQHF
J gene: TRBJ1-5; clone size: -; V gene: TRBV19; D gene: TRBD1; CDR3 length: 19; CDR3 DNA: TGTGCCAGTAGTTCCATACCGGGACAGCTCCTATATAGCAATCAGCCCCAGCATTTT; CDR3 protein: CASSSIPGQLLYSNQPQHF
J gene: TRBJ1-6; clone size: -; V gene: TRBV10-3; D gene: -; CDR3 length: 14; CDR3 DNA: TGTGCCATCAGTGAAGTTACAGCAAATTCACCCCTCCACTTT; CDR3 protein: CAISEVTANSPLHF